Shown below are 30 T cell receptor beta chains from a single sample sequenced in a study of beta chain features in type 1 diabetes. Of the isolated RNA, all was reverse transcribed, and so the sequenced material was expressed TCRB transcripts. Profiled with immunoSEQ multiplex PCR; TCRdb holds only in-frame clones, not every one. The sample holds about 200,000 clones, around 9.9% seen once. Sequencing was performed on central memory CD4+ T cells from blood. The receptor set was obtained from a man aged 18 to 29 in good health.

This clone has more than one count but fewer than ten. This chain connects TRBV15 to TRBJ2-5; 9 nucleotides agree with TRBD2. V was pared by 5 bases and J by 4 bases, with 8 bases of the junction left unmatched. The CDR3 extends over 15 amino acids. Germline-derived CDR1 and CDR2 are LNHNV and YYDKDF (reference sequence). DNA for the CDR3: TGTGCCACCAGCGCGAGCGGGAGGCCCCCAGAGACCCAGTACTTC. Translated, it gives CATSASGRPPETQYF.

The J gene is TRBJ1-5, the V gene TRBV15; no reliable D call. CDR3 length equals 12 residues. V was trimmed by 0 bases and J by 7 bases, leaving 4 bases between them. Germline V gene lookup returns CDR1 LNHNV and CDR2 YYDKDF (reference sequence). The CDR3 sequence is CATSRDRQPQHF. The CDR3 coding sequence is TGTGCCACCAGCAGAGATCGACAGCCCCAGCATTTT.

Many counts were recorded for this clone. The chain has TRBV15 and TRBJ1-2; D is uncertain. With 0 bases removed from V and 5 bases from J, the gap between germline ends came to 10 bases. The CDR3 length is 14 residues. Germline V gives CDR1 LNHNV, CDR2 YYDKDF (reference sequence). As DNA, the CDR3 is TGTGCCACCAGCAGAGATTCGTATGCATATGGCTACACCTTC. This codes for CATSRDSYAYGYTF.

This clone has more than one count but fewer than ten. The chain is built from TRBV5-6 and TRBJ2-3; the match to TRBD2 covers 8 bases. J was trimmed by 5 bases and V by 4 bases; bases with no gene match: 9. CDR3 length: 15 residues. Looked up from germline, CDR1 is SGHDT and CDR2 is YYEEEE. CDR3 coding DNA: TGTGCCAGCAGCCCTCTGAGCGGGAGAGGAGATACGCAGTATTTT. Amino acids: CASSPLSGRGDTQYF.

This clone appeared a few times. V and J are TRBV29-1 and TRBJ1-1; D is perhaps TRBD1 (5 bases). The CDR3 has 13 residues. CDR1 and CDR2 (germline): SQVTM, ANQGSEA. V lost 7 bases and J lost 3, with 15 bases in between. The CDR3 coding sequence is TGCAGCGCCCGCCTCGCCAGGGACACTGAAGCTTTCTTT. Translation: CSARLARDTEAFF.

This chain uses TRBV20-1 with TRBJ1-2; D not resolved. CDR1 is DFQATT, CDR2 SNEGSKA, per germline (reference sequence). The CDR3 consists of 10 residues. This chain's CDR3 is CSTGNYGYTF. The CDR3, as DNA: TGCAGCACGGGTAACTATGGCTACACCTTC.

The rearrangement links TRBV11-2 to TRBJ2-1; possibly TRBD2 for D (6 bases). Germline CDR1 is SGHAT and CDR2 is FQNNGV. CDR3 length equals 17 residues. V was shortened by 0 bases and J by 10 bases, with 22 bases between the two germline ends. CDR3 loop: CASSLDLASAYPEEQFF. CDR3 DNA sequence: TGTGCCAGCAGCTTAGATTTGGCTAGCGCCTACCCGGAGGAGCAGTTCTTC. Looking up the rest from reference TRBV11-2 and TRBJ2-1 gives the full variable domain: EAGVAQSPRYKIIEKRQSVAFWCNPISGHATLYWYQQILGQGPKLLIQFQNNGVVDDSQLPKDRFSAERLKGVDSTLKIQPAKLEDSAVYLCASSLDLASAYPEEQFFGPGTRLTVL.

The table lists this clone with a few counts. The gene calls are TRBV5-1 and TRBJ2-1; 7 bases line up with TRBD2. Losses at the gene ends were 4 bases for V and 0 bases for J; bases not matched to a gene: 7. Germline V gives CDR1 SGHRS, CDR2 YFSETQ. The CDR3 loop spans 16 amino acids. CDR3 sequence reads: CASSRIAGSSYNEQFF. The CDR3 nucleotides read TGCGCCAGCAGCCGAATAGCGGGTAGCTCCTACAATGAGCAGTTCTTC.

This clone came up a few times. The conserved final phenylalanine or tryptophan is absent from the CDR3, which likely points to a read error. The limits of the CDR3 on the DNA are not certain, so only TCRdb's listed CDR3 is given. The V and J genes are TRBV15 and TRBJ2-7; the D call in the table, TRBD2, was not verified against the DNA. The CDR3 adds up to 14 amino acids, both ends counted. Germline-derived CDR1 and CDR2 are LNHNV and YYDKDF (reference sequence). The CDR3 loop is CATTPAGGPPTSKP.

Of note for this clone: Other DNA sequences from this sample encode an identical CDR3 as well. The chain has TRBV7-9 and TRBJ2-2, with a possible D match to TRBD2 (5 bases). The CDR3 is 15 residues long. Trimming shortened V by 3 bases and J by 0 bases, and 8 bases separated the two germline ends. Germline V gene sequence: CDR1 SEHNR, CDR2 FQNEAQ (reference sequence). CDR3 residues: CASSFGSANTGELFF. The CDR3 DNA follows: TGTGCCAGCAGCTTTGGGAGTGCGAACACCGGGGAGCTGTTTTTT.

This clone was observed a handful of times. The V and J genes are TRBV4-1 and TRBJ2-1; 8 bases map to TRBD1. Per the germline V gene, CDR1 is MGHRA and CDR2 is YSYEKL. The CDR3 spans 13 residues. J was trimmed by 8 bases and V by 6 bases; bases with no gene match: 6. The chain's CDR3 is CASRSSGGHEQFF. DNA for the CDR3: TGCGCCAGCAGGAGCTCAGGGGGCCATGAGCAGTTCTTC.

This chain connects TRBV30 to TRBJ1-1; tentatively, D is TRBD1 (5 bases). Germline V gene sequence: CDR1 GTSNPN, CDR2 SVGIG (reference sequence). The V end was cut by 0 bases, the J end by 6 bases, with 20 bases between. The CDR3 is 16 amino acids. CDR3 DNA: TGTGCCTGGAGTGTATCCGGACATTACCTTTTAGCTGAAGCTTTCTTT. Protein: CAWSVSGHYLLAEAFF.

This clone was observed a few times. V and J are TRBV5-1 and TRBJ2-1, with 11 bases matching TRBD2. Trimming removed 9 bases from V and 6 bases from J; junction bases left unmatched: 8. CDR3 size: 14 residues. Germline V lookup: CDR1 SGHRS, CDR2 YFSETQ. CDR3 sequence reads: CATATTSGSNEQFF. The CDR3 DNA sequence: TGCGCCACCGCTACTACTAGCGGGAGCAATGAGCAGTTCTTC.

This clone was counted only a few times. V usage is TRBV5-6 and J usage is TRBJ2-7; 7 positions agree with TRBD2. Germline CDR1 and CDR2: SGHDT and YYEEEE. CDR3 size: 15 residues. The trim removed 2 bases at V and 5 bases at J, leaving 10 bases unmatched. CDR3 sequence: CASSFSVLANDEQYF. CDR3 nucleotide sequence: TGTGCCAGCAGCTTTAGCGTACTAGCGAACGACGAGCAGTACTTC.

This clone came up a few times. The chain links TRBV28 to TRBJ1-1, with D tentatively TRBD1 (5 bases). This CDR3 is 16 amino acids long. The V end lost 1 base, the J end lost 0 bases, and 12 bases lay between the germline ends. CDR1 and CDR2 (germline): MDHEN, SYDVKM. The CDR3 here is CASSLFSPGMNTEAFF. The CDR3 DNA follows: TGTGCCAGCAGTTTATTTAGTCCAGGGATGAACACTGAAGCTTTCTTT.

This clone was recorded many times. The chain carries TRBV5-1 and TRBJ2-3, with D perhaps TRBD1 (5 bases). This CDR3 region has 13 residues. Germline loops: CDR1 SGHRS, CDR2 YFSETQ. V was shortened by 5 bases and J by 6 bases, with 13 bases between the two germline ends. In DNA, the CDR3 is TGCGCCAGCAGTCATGAAGGGGTGGATACGCAGTATTTT. This sequence encodes CASSHEGVDTQYF.

This chain connects TRBV4-3 to TRBJ2-1; D is perhaps TRBD2 (6 bases). This CDR3 comprises 15 residues. Trimming shortened V by 0 bases and J by 9 bases, and 15 bases separated the two germline ends. In germline, CDR1 is LGHNA, CDR2 YSLEER. CDR3 region: CASSQEGDSVAEQFF. CDR3 bases: TGCGCCAGCAGCCAAGAGGGGGACTCCGTCGCTGAGCAGTTCTTC.

This clone was detected a few times. DNA of the CDR3: TGTGCCAGCAGCGTAGAAACAGATACGCAGTATTTT. Translation: CASSVETDTQYF. The V call is TRBV9, the J call TRBJ2-3; D gene ambiguous. Trimming removed 0 bases from V and 3 bases from J, with 2 bases in between. There are 12 residues in the CDR3. Germline V gene data show CDR1 as SGDLS and CDR2 as YYNGEE.

The rearrangement links TRBV5-4 to TRBJ1-2; weak D call: TRBD1 (5 bases). The CDR3 has 14 amino acids. V gave up 4 bases and J gave up 4 bases, with 14 bases separating them. The germline gives CDR1 SGHNT, CDR2 YYREEE (reference sequence). This chain's CDR3 is CASSRDRGGYGYTF. The CDR3 DNA is TGTGCCAGCAGCCGGGACCGAGGAGGCTATGGCTACACCTTC.

The gene calls are TRBV10-1 and TRBJ2-2; 11 nucleotides match TRBD2. The CDR3 consists of 16 residues. Germline lookup yields CDR1 WNHNN and CDR2 SYGVQD (reference sequence). J gave up 5 bases and V 6 bases, and 8 bases lay outside the gene matches. CDR3 nucleotides: TGCGCCAGCAGAGATAGCGGGAGGGAGGAAACCGGGGAGCTGTTTTTT. Residues: CASRDSGREETGELFF.

This chain joins TRBV2 and TRBJ1-5; 7 nucleotides match TRBD1. CDR3 length: 16 residues. The germline V gene encodes CDR1 SNHLY and CDR2 FYNNEI. V gave up 4 bases and J gave up 5 bases; unmatched junction bases: 11. As DNA, the CDR3 is TGTGCCAGCAGTGGGCCCTTTGGAACAGGGGATCAGCCCCAGCATTTT. Encoded protein: CASSGPFGTGDQPQHF.

V gene TRBV7-2 combines with J gene TRBJ2-5; 10 bases match TRBD1. The CDR3 has 15 amino acids. Per the germline V gene, CDR1 is SGHTA and CDR2 is FQGNSA. Trimming took 5 bases from V and 3 from J; bases not matched to a gene: 6. The CDR3 nucleotides are TGTGCCAGCAGCGTCATGGGGACAGGGGAAGAGACCCAGTACTTC. Amino acids: CASSVMGTGEETQYF.

This chain connects TRBV14 to TRBJ2-1, with D possibly matching TRBD2 (6 bases). The germline gives CDR1 SGHDN, CDR2 FVKESK. V lost 2 bases to trimming and J lost 8 bases, with 19 bases between them. The CDR3 has 16 amino acids. The CDR3 region is CASSQLRGGLLDEQFF. DNA for the CDR3: TGTGCCAGCAGCCAACTACGGGGAGGACTCCTGGATGAGCAGTTCTTC.

This clone appeared a few times. Different DNA sequences within this sample yield the same CDR3. This chain connects TRBV30 to TRBJ2-3; D remains unclear. CDR3 length: 13 amino acids. V was shortened by 0 bases and J by 0 bases, with 4 bases between the two germline ends. Germline CDR1 GTSNPN, CDR2 SVGIG (reference sequence). The CDR3 region is CAWSVGSTDTQYF. For the CDR3, the DNA is TGTGCCTGGAGTGTAGGTAGCACAGATACGCAGTATTTT.

The V gene is TRBV28, the J gene TRBJ2-7; 11 bases are shared with TRBD2. Germline values: CDR1 MDHEN, CDR2 SYDVKM. The CDR3 contains 16 residues. J lost 2 bases, V lost 7 bases, and 10 bases had no gene match. The CDR3 DNA reads TGTGCCAGCAAGAAAACCTTAGCGGGAGGGCCCTACGAGCAGTACTTC. The encoded protein is CASKKTLAGGPYEQYF.

This clone was observed at least ten times. J is TRBJ2-5 and V is TRBV5-1; no clear D gene. The germline CDR1 and CDR2 sequences are SGHRS and YFSETQ. The length of the CDR3 is 16 residues. The germline V and J ends were trimmed by 2 bases and 1 base, with 15 bases remaining between them. For the CDR3, the DNA is TGCGCCAGCAGCTTCGGTACCTCCCGGCCCCAAGAGACCCAGTACTTC. It codes for CASSFGTSRPQETQYF.

The rearrangement links TRBV7-8 to TRBJ2-6; D uncertain. CDR1 is SGHVS, CDR2 FQNEAQ, per germline. This CDR3 spans 16 amino acids. Trimming left V 8 bases short and J 0 bases short, with 14 bases between. CDR3 sequence reads: CASSQTPLSGANVLTF. DNA for the CDR3: TGTGCCAGCTCCCAGACTCCCCTCTCTGGGGCCAACGTCCTGACTTTC. The variable domain in full, with the rest retrieved from reference TRBV7-8 and TRBJ2-6, is GAGVSQSPRYKVAKRGQDVALRCDPISGHVSLFWYQQALGQGPEFLTYFQNEAQLDKSGLPSDRFFAERPEGSVSTLKIQRTQQEDSAVYLCASSQTPLSGANVLTFGAGSRLTVL.

The chain uses TRBV25-1 and TRBJ2-5, with D maybe TRBD1 (6 bases). The V gene lost 2 bases and the J gene lost 1 base, with 8 bases spanning the gap. Germline V gives CDR1 MGHDK, CDR2 SYGVNS. CDR3 length: 14 amino acids. CDR3 sequence (DNA): TGTGCCAGCAGTGAAAGGACAGTCCAAGAGACCCAGTACTTC. Translating it yields CASSERTVQETQYF.

A few counts support this clone. This sequence joins TRBV30 and TRBJ1-5; 7 bases are shared with TRBD1. The CDR3 is made up of 13 amino acids. V gave up 5 bases and J gave up 7 bases; unmatched junction bases: 8. The V gene's germline CDR1 is GTSNPN and CDR2 SVGIG (reference sequence). DNA for the CDR3: TGTGCCTGGGCGGGGCAGGGGGACCAGCCCCAGCATTTT. Translation: CAWAGQGDQPQHF.

In its sample, this clone was seen a few times. The J gene is TRBJ2-3, the V gene TRBV9; D is unresolved. CDR1 is SGDLS and CDR2 is YYNGEE in the germline V gene. With 0 bases removed from V and 2 bases from J, the gap between germline ends came to 4 bases. The CDR3 totals 13 residues. The CDR3 DNA reads TGTGCCAGCAGCGTAGGCCACACAGATACGCAGTATTTT. Protein: CASSVGHTDTQYF. Full variable domain (missing parts from reference TRBV9 and TRBJ2-3): DSGVTQTPKHLITATGQRVTLRCSPRSGDLSVYWYQQSLDQGLQFLIQYYNGEERAKGNILERFSAQQFPDLHSELNLSSLELGDSALYFCASSVGHTDTQYFGPGTRLTVL.